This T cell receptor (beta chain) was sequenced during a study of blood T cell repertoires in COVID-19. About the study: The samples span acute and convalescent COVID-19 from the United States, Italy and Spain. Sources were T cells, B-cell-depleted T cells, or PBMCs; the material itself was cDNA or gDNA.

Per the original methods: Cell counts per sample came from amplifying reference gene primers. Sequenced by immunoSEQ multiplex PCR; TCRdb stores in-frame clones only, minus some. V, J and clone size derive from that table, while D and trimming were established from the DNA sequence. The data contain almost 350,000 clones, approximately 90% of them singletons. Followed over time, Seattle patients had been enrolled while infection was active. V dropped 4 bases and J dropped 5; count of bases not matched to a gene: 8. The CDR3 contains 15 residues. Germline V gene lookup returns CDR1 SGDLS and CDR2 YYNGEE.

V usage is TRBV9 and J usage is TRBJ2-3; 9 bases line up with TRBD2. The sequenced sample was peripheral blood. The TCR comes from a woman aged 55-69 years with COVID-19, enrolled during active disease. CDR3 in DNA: TGTGCCAGCAGCTCGCGGGGGGGGTCAAAAGATACGCAGTATTTT. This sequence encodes CASSSRGGSKDTQYF. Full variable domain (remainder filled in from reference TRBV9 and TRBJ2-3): DSGVTQTPKHLITATGQRVTLRCSPRSGDLSVYWYQQSLDQGLQFLIQYYNGEERAKGNILERFSAQQFPDLHSELNLSSLELGDSALYFCASSSRGGSKDTQYFGPGTRLTVL.